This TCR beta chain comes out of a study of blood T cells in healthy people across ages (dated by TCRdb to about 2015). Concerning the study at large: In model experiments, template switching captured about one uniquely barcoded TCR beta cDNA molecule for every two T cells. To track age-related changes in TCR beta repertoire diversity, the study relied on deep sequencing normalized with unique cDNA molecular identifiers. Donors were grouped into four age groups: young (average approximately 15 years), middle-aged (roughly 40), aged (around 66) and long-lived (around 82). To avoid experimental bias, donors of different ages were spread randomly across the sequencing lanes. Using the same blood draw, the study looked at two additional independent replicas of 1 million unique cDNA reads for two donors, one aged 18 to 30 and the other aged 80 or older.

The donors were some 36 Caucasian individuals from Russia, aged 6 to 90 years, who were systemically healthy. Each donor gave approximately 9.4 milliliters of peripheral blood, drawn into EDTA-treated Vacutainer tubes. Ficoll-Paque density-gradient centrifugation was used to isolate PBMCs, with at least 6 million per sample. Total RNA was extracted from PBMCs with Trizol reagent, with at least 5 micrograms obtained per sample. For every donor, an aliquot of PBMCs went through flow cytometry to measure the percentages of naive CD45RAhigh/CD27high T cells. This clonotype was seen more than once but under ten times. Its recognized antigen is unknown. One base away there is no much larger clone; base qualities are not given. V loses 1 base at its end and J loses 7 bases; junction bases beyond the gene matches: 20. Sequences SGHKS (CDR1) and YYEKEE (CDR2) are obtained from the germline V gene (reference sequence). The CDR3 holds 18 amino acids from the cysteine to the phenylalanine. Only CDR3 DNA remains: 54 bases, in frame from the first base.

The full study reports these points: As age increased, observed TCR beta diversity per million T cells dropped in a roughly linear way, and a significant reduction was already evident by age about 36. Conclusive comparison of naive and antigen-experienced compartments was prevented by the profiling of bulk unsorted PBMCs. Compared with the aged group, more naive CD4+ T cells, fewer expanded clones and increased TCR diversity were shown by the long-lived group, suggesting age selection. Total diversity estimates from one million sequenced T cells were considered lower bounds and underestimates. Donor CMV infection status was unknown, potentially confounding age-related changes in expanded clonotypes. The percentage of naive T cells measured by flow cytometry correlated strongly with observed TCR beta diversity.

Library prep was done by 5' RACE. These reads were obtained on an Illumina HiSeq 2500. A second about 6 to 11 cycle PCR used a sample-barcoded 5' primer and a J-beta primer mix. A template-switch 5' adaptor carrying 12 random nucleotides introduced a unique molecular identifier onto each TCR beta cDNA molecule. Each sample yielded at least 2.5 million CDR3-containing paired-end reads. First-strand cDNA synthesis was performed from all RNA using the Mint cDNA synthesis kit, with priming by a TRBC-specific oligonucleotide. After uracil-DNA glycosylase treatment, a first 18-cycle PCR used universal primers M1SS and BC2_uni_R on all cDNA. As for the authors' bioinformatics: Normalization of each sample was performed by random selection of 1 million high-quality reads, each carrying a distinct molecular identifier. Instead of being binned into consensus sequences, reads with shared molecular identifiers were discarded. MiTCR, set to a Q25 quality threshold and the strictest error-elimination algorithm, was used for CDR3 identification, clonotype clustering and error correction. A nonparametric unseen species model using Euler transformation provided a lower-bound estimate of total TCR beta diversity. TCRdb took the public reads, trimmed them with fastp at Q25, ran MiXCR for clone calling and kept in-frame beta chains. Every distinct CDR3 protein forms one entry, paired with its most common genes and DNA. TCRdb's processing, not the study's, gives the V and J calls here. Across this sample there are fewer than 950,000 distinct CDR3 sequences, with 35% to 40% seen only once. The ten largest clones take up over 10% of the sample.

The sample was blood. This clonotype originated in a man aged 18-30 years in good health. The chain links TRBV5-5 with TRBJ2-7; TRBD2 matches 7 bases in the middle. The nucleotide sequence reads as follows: TGTGCCAGCAGCTTGAGTTGGGGCGGGGCTAGCGGCTACAATGAGCAGTACTTC. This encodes CASSLSWGGASGYNEQYF.